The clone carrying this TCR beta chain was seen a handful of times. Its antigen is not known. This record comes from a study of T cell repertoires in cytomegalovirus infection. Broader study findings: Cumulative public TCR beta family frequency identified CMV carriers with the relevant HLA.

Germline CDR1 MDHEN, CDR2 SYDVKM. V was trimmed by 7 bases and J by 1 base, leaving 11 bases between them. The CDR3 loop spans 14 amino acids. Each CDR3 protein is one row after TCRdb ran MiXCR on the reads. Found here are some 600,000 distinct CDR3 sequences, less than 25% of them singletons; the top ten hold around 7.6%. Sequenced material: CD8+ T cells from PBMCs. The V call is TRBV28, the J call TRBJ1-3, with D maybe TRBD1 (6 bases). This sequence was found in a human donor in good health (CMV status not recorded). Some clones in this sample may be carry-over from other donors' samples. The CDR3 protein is CASIGTGSGNTIYF. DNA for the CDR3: TGTGCCAGCATAGGTACAGGGTCTGGAAACACCATATATTTT.